This T cell receptor beta chain derives from a study of T cell responses to AZD1222 COVID-19 vaccine. Points from the study as a whole: Clonal diversity may have been underestimated in mostly white British donors.

With respect to this clone: Its antigen is still unknown. Germline is not matched at one junction end, which may reflect a read error.

Sequencing used immunoSEQ multiplex PCR; TCRdb keeps in-frame clones, though not all of them. The table shows 95,000 to 130,000 clones, with about 86% occurring only once. Per the germline V gene, CDR1 is SGHAT and CDR2 is FQNNGV. The CDR3 is 16 residues long. The V call is TRBV11-2, the J call TRBJ1-2, with D perhaps matching TRBD1 (6 bases). Sample: peripheral blood, taken on day 0 of AZD1222 vaccination. The sequence was obtained from an adult in good health. The CDR3 coding sequence is TGTGCCCGCAGCTTAGGGGCGGGGGCTGCTAACTATGGCTACACCTTC. Translated: CARSLGAGAANYGYTF.